Each of the 4 T cell receptor beta chains below was sequenced from the same sample in a study of T cell repertoires in cytomegalovirus infection. In TCRdb, the reads were re-called with MiXCR into one record per CDR3 protein. The sample includes roughly 920,000 distinct CDR3 sequences, roughly 30% of them seen just once. These receptors' targets are unknown. Sequencing used cultured CD8+ T cells from PBMCs, obtained from culture after CMV antigen stimulation. Every receptor here comes from a human donor in good health (CMV status not recorded). Some clones in this sample may be carry-over from other donors' samples.

The chain recombines TRBV10-3 with TRBJ2-3; weak D call: TRBD1 (5 bases). This CDR3 has 15 residues. The ends were cut back, 0 bases at V and 0 bases at J, with 7 bases in the middle. Per germline, CDR1 ENHRY and CDR2 SYGVKD. This CDR3 reads CAISESDSSTDTQYF. In DNA, the CDR3 is TGTGCCATCAGTGAGTCTGACAGTAGCACAGATACGCAGTATTTT.

The chain recombines TRBV12-3 or TRBV12-4 with TRBJ1-2; TRBD1 might be the D (6 bases). The germline V and J ends were trimmed by 5 bases and 1 base, with 14 bases remaining between them. The CDR3 has 15 residues. CDR3 sequence: CASSSDDRFNYGYTF. CDR3 coding DNA: TGTGCCAGCAGTAGCGACGACAGGTTTAACTATGGCTACACCTTC.

This clonotype was seen ten or more times. This chain uses TRBV7-9 with TRBJ1-2; D call uncertain. The CDR3 is 10 residues long. The germline CDR1 and CDR2 sequences are SEHNR and FQNEAQ (reference sequence). The V end was cut by 5 bases, the J end by 10 bases, with 8 bases between. CDR3 bases: TGTGCCAGCAGCCGAGGTACCTACACCTTC. It codes for CASSRGTYTF.

On this clonotype: A much larger clone lies a single base off, so this may be a read error. V usage is TRBV7-3 and J usage is TRBJ2-1, with D perhaps matching TRBD2 (5 bases). Trimming took 0 bases from V and 0 from J, leaving 12 bases between them. The CDR3 is 17 residues long. Germline V gives CDR1 SGHTA, CDR2 FQGTGA. CDR3 sequence (DNA): TGTGCCAGCAGCTTAACGGGAGTCAGGAGCTCCTACAATGAGCAGTTCTTC. The encoded protein is CASSLTGVRSSYNEQFF.